These 27 T cell receptor beta chains were sequenced from one sample in a study of brain T cells in children with intractable seizures. Time point described: blood from clinic visit 5 months post-surgery; TSC patient then seizure free. Sequencing was performed with immunoSEQ multiplex PCR; in TCRdb, only in-frame clones are kept and a portion is missing. The table records a few hundred thousand clones, over 90% of them present only once. Sequenced here: peripheral blood, sampled less than 6 months after surgery. The receptors originated from a boy in the first two years of life with tuberous sclerosis and intractable seizures.

The V and J genes are TRBV6-5 and TRBJ2-1, with 11 bases matching TRBD2. V dropped 6 bases and J dropped 0; count of bases not matched to a gene: 1. Per germline, CDR1 MNHEY and CDR2 SVGAGI. The CDR3 has 15 amino acids. Written as DNA, the CDR3 is TGTGCCAGCAGACTAGCGGGGGTCTCCTACAATGAGCAGTTCTTC. Amino acids: CASRLAGVSYNEQFF.

This chain links TRBV6-4 with TRBJ2-2; 9 positions agree with TRBD2. Germline CDR1 is MRHNA and CDR2 is SNTAGT. The CDR3 is 16 residues long. V gave up 8 bases and J gave up 7 bases; unmatched junction bases: 14. The CDR3 region has the DNA TGTGCCAGCGCCCGCGTTGAGGCGGGAGGGGTCGGGGAGCTGTTTTTT. Residues: CASARVEAGGVGELFF.

The V and J genes are TRBV9 and TRBJ2-7; maybe TRBD2 (5 bases). CDR3 size: 14 residues. CDR1 is SGDLS and CDR2 is YYNGEE in the germline V gene. V dropped 0 bases and J dropped 3 bases, with 10 bases sitting between them. This chain's CDR3 is CASSVGSSGYEQYF. CDR3 sequence (DNA): TGTGCCAGCAGCGTAGGGTCCAGCGGCTACGAGCAGTACTTC.

The chain joins TRBV12-3 or TRBV12-4 to TRBJ2-5; D not certain. Trimming removed 3 bases at V and 2 bases at J, with 7 bases between. The CDR3 is made up of 13 amino acids. The CDR3 loop reads CASSLAEQETQYF. CDR3 bases: TGTGCCAGCAGTTTGGCTGAACAAGAGACCCAGTACTTC.

This clone was counted a single time. This chain joins TRBV12-3 or TRBV12-4 and TRBJ2-1; the D gene is possibly TRBD2 (6 bases). CDR3 length: 13 residues. V was pared by 5 bases and J by 10 bases, with 15 bases between. The CDR3 DNA is TGTGCCAGCAGTCGGGGACTCCGTGGAGAGCAGTTCTTC. Translated, it gives CASSRGLRGEQFF.

This clone was seen more than once but under ten times. The chain recombines TRBV5-1 with TRBJ1-3; a possible D gene is TRBD1 (6 bases). Germline values: CDR1 SGHRS, CDR2 YFSETQ. The CDR3 runs to 15 residues. Trimming removed 6 bases at V and 0 bases at J, with 13 bases between. This CDR3 reads CASTWDIRSGNTIYF. CDR3 DNA: TGCGCCAGCACGTGGGACATTCGCTCTGGAAACACCATATATTTT. Full variable domain (rest looked up from reference TRBV5-1 and TRBJ1-3): KAGVTQTPRYLIKTRGQQVTLSCSPISGHRSVSWYQQTPGQGLQFLFEYFSETQRNKGNFPGRFSGRQFSNSRSEMNVSTLELGDSALYLCASTWDIRSGNTIYFGEGSWLTVV.

The genes are TRBV27 and TRBJ2-1; D possibly corresponds to TRBD1 (5 bases). Germline values: CDR1 MNHEY, CDR2 SMNVEV (reference sequence). Trimming left V 5 bases short and J 7 bases short, with 12 bases between. The CDR3 has 13 residues. The CDR3 region is CASSVRGSNEQFF. In nucleotides, the CDR3 is TGTGCCAGCAGTGTAAGGGGTTCAAATGAGCAGTTCTTC.

The chain has TRBV5-1 and TRBJ1-1, with D perhaps TRBD1 (6 bases). The CDR3 covers 15 residues. V dropped 4 bases and J dropped 1 base, with 14 bases sitting between them. The germline V gene has CDR1 SGHRS and CDR2 YFSETQ. CDR3 bases: TGCGCCAGCAGCCCCATGACAGGCCAGAACACTGAAGCTTTCTTT. Translating it yields CASSPMTGQNTEAFF.

This chain links TRBV6-5 with TRBJ2-3; 11 nucleotides line up with TRBD2. With V trimmed by 10 bases and J by 4 bases, 7 bases remained unmatched. The CDR3 covers 14 residues. Germline V gene sequence: CDR1 MNHEY, CDR2 SVGAGI. The CDR3 coding sequence is TGTGCCACCTTACTAGCGGGAGATGCAGATACGCAGTATTTT. Residues: CATLLAGDADTQYF.

CDR3: CAWSVTSGSSETQYF. The CDR3 nucleotides are TGTGCCTGGAGTGTGACTAGCGGGAGCTCGGAGACCCAGTACTTC. The J gene is TRBJ2-5, the V gene TRBV30; 12 bases are a match to TRBD2. V lost 0 bases to trimming and J lost 5 bases; unmatched junction nucleotides: 4. CDR1 and CDR2 from the germline V gene are GTSNPN and SVGIG (reference sequence). This CDR3 region has 15 residues.

As DNA, the CDR3 is TGTGCCAGCAGCCAGGACAGGGTTACCGGGGAGCTGTTTTTT. This translates into CASSQDRVTGELFF. The chain couples TRBV5-4 to TRBJ2-2; the match to TRBD1 covers 8 bases. The CDR3 sequence is 14 residues long. The V and J ends lost 4 bases and 5 bases, in that order; junction bases with no gene match: 4. In germline, CDR1 is SGHNT, CDR2 YYREEE (reference sequence).

J is TRBJ2-3 and V is TRBV5-1; D gene ambiguous. Germline lookup yields CDR1 SGHRS and CDR2 YFSETQ. V dropped 0 bases and J dropped 2 bases, with 7 bases sitting between them. CDR3 length: 14 amino acids. This CDR3 reads CASSLAPATDTQYF. For the CDR3, the DNA is TGCGCCAGCAGCTTGGCGCCTGCCACAGATACGCAGTATTTT. The full variable domain, with the rest looked up from reference TRBV5-1 and TRBJ2-3, is KAGVTQTPRYLIKTRGQQVTLSCSPISGHRSVSWYQQTPGQGLQFLFEYFSETQRNKGNFPGRFSGRQFSNSRSEMNVSTLELGDSALYLCASSLAPATDTQYFGPGTRLTVL.

The rearrangement joins TRBV5-1 to TRBJ2-3; perhaps TRBD2 as D (6 bases). Germline-derived CDR1 and CDR2 are SGHRS and YFSETQ. This CDR3 spans 16 amino acids. Trimming shortened V by 0 bases and J by 3 bases, and 14 bases separated the two germline ends. In nucleotides, the CDR3 is TGCGCCAGCAGCTTGGTGGTAGCGGAGGGGACAGATACGCAGTATTTT. Translated, it gives CASSLVVAEGTDTQYF.

The CDR3 is CASSFAGTGSYEQYF. CDR3 bases: TGTGCCAGCAGCTTTGCCGGGACCGGCTCCTACGAGCAGTACTTC. V usage is TRBV7-3 and J usage is TRBJ2-7; D is possibly TRBD1 or TRBD2 (5 bases each). V lost 3 bases and J lost 0, with 12 bases in between. Germline-derived CDR1 and CDR2 are SGHTA and FQGTGA. This CDR3 spans 15 amino acids.

V usage is TRBV11-3 and J usage is TRBJ2-1, with 7 bases lining up with TRBD1. The CDR3 loop spans 16 amino acids. V shed 3 bases, J shed 3 bases, and the junction held 8 bases outside the gene matches. Germline CDR1 reads SGHNT; CDR2 reads YENEEA. CDR3 loop: CASSFFRDRDYNEQFF. In nucleotides, the CDR3 is TGTGCCAGCAGCTTTTTCCGGGACAGAGACTACAATGAGCAGTTCTTC.

The chain combines TRBV9 with TRBJ2-7, with unresolved D. This CDR3 spans 15 amino acids. The germline V gene has CDR1 SGDLS and CDR2 YYNGEE. The V gene lost 3 bases and the J gene lost 7 bases, with 20 bases spanning the gap. The CDR3 loop is CASSAGDTGEMEQYF. DNA for the CDR3: TGTGCCAGCAGCGCAGGAGACACCGGCGAGATGGAGCAGTACTTC.

The chain recombines TRBV30 with TRBJ1-5, with TRBD1 as a possible D gene (5 bases). The CDR3 loop spans 12 amino acids. Trimming cost V 5 bases and J 0 bases, with 5 bases left between them. The germline V gene has CDR1 GTSNPN and CDR2 SVGIG (reference sequence). As DNA, the CDR3 is TGTGCCTGGGGGACTAGCAATCAGCCCCAGCATTTT. It specifies CAWGTSNQPQHF.

This chain links TRBV5-4 with TRBJ1-2; D perhaps matches TRBD1 (6 bases). Trimming pared 0 bases from V and 2 bases from J, leaving 11 bases between. Per germline, CDR1 SGHNT and CDR2 YYREEE (reference sequence). The CDR3 spans 15 residues. The CDR3 region has the DNA TGTGCCAGCAGCTTGGAATGGACAGCGAACTATGGCTACACCTTC. This codes for CASSLEWTANYGYTF.

The rearrangement joins TRBV7-8 to TRBJ2-5, with TRBD2 identical over 10 bases. The CDR3 runs 14 residues. Germline CDR1 and CDR2: SGHVS and FQNEAQ. V lost 3 bases, J lost 5 bases, and 3 bases stayed unmatched. The CDR3 protein is CASSFLAGVETQYF. CDR3 nucleotide sequence: TGTGCCAGCAGCTTCCTAGCGGGAGTTGAGACCCAGTACTTC. Using reference TRBV7-8 and TRBJ2-5 for the parts outside the CDR3, the full variable domain is GAGVSQSPRYKVAKRGQDVALRCDPISGHVSLFWYQQALGQGPEFLTYFQNEAQLDKSGLPSDRFFAERPEGSVSTLKIQRTQQEDSAVYLCASSFLAGVETQYFGPGTRLLVL.

The sample holds one count of this clone. The gene calls are TRBV3-1 (or the pseudogene TRBV3-2) and TRBJ2-1; a possible D gene is TRBD2 (7 bases). Germline-derived CDR1 and CDR2 are LGHDT and YNNKEL (reference sequence). Trimming stripped 0 bases from V and 6 bases from J, with 15 bases between. This CDR3 comprises 16 residues. CDR3 nucleotides: TGTGCCAGCAGCCAAGAGGCAGGGGACTATCCCAATGAGCAGTTCTTC. This codes for CASSQEAGDYPNEQFF.

This rearrangement joins TRBV3-1 (or the pseudogene TRBV3-2) to TRBJ1-2; D unresolved. The V end was cut by 1 base, the J end by 2 bases, with 5 bases between. The CDR3 contains 13 residues. Per the germline V gene, CDR1 is LGHDT and CDR2 is YNNKEL (reference sequence). CDR3 sequence: CASSQARNYGYTF. CDR3 bases: TGTGCCAGCAGCCAAGCGAGAAACTATGGCTACACCTTC.

This rearrangement joins TRBV9 to TRBJ2-7; 8 nucleotides agree with TRBD2. This CDR3 spans 14 amino acids. Germline V CDR1 and CDR2: SGDLS, YYNGEE. V lost 3 bases to trimming and J lost 0 bases; unmatched junction nucleotides: 2. The CDR3 coding sequence is TGTGCCAGCAGCGCCCGGGGGGGCTCCTACGAGCAGTACTTC. It encodes CASSARGGSYEQYF.

The V call is TRBV12-5, the J call TRBJ2-4, with D possibly matching TRBD1 (5 bases). Trimming cost V 1 base and J 9 bases, with 7 bases left between them. In germline, CDR1 is LGHNT, CDR2 FRNRAP. The CDR3 consists of 12 residues. CDR3 nucleotides: TGTGCTAGTGGTTTGGACCAGGGCATTCAGTACTTC. This sequence encodes CASGLDQGIQYF.

This clone was seen a single time. The J gene is TRBJ2-5, the V gene TRBV6-5, with D maybe TRBD2 (6 bases). The V end lost 11 bases, the J end lost 1 base, and 11 bases lay between the germline ends. The CDR3 is 12 amino acids. Germline V gives CDR1 MNHEY, CDR2 SVGAGI. The CDR3 DNA reads TGTGCCGGTAGCGGCCCCCAAGAGACCCAGTACTTC. Its translation: CAGSGPQETQYF.

The chain couples TRBV29-1 to TRBJ2-7; 9 bases are shared with TRBD1. This CDR3 region has 13 residues. Germline V gene sequence: CDR1 SQVTM, CDR2 ANQGSEA. V lost 6 bases and J lost 3; bases outside the gene matches: 6. This CDR3 reads CSVGTGTIYEQYF. The CDR3 coding sequence is TGCAGCGTAGGGACAGGGACTATCTACGAGCAGTACTTC.

On this clone itself: Relative to the germline gene, one junction end is altered; a read error may explain this. The CDR3 DNA sequence: TGCAGTGCGGAATCCGGGACAGCTGAAATCTTT. Translated: CSAESGTAEIF. The chain carries TRBV20-1 and TRBJ1-4; 7 nucleotides line up with TRBD1. The CDR3 totals 11 residues. Germline V gives CDR1 DFQATT, CDR2 SNEGSKA (reference sequence).

This clone was recorded only once. The J gene is TRBJ1-2, the V gene TRBV28; no firm D call. The CDR3 runs to 14 residues. CDR1 and CDR2 (germline): MDHEN, SYDVKM. V lost 1 base and J lost 8, with 14 bases in between. CDR3: CASSLLGVQRGYTF. CDR3 in DNA: TGTGCCAGCAGTTTATTGGGTGTACAGCGAGGCTACACCTTC.